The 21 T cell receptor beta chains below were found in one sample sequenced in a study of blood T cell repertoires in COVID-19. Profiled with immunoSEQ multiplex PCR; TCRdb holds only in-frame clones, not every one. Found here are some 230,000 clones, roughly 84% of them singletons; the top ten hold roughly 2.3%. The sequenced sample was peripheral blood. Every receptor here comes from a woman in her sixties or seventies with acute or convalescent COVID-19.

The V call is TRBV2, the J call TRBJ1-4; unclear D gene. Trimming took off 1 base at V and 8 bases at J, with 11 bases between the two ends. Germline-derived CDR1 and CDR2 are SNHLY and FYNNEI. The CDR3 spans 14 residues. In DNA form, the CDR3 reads TGTGCCAGCAGTGAAGTGCTAGGTTCGGAAAAACTGTTTTTT. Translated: CASSEVLGSEKLFF.

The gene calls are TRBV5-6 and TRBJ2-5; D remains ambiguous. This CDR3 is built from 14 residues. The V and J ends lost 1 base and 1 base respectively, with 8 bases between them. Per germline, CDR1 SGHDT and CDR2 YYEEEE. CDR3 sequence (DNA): TGTGCCAGCAGCTTGTTTGGCGGCCAAGAGACCCAGTACTTC. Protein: CASSLFGGQETQYF.

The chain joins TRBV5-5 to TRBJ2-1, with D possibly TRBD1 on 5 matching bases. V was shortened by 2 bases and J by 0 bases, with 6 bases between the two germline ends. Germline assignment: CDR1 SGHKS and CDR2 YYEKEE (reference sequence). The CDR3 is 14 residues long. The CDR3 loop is CASSFGHSYNEQFF. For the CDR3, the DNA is TGTGCCAGCAGCTTTGGACACTCCTACAATGAGCAGTTCTTC.

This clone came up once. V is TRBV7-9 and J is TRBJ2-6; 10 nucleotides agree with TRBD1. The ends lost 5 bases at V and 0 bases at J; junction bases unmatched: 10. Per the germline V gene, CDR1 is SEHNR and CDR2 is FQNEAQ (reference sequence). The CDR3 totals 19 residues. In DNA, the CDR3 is TGTGCCAGCAGCAACCCCCGGGACAGGGGCTCCTCTGGGGCCAACGTCCTGACTTTC. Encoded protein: CASSNPRDRGSSGANVLTF.

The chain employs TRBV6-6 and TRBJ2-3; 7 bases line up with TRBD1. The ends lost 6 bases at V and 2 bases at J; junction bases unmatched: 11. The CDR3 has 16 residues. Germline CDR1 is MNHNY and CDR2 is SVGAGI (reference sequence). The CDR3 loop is CASSITGTADTDTQYF. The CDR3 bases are TGTGCCAGCAGCATAACCGGGACAGCCGACACAGATACGCAGTATTTT.

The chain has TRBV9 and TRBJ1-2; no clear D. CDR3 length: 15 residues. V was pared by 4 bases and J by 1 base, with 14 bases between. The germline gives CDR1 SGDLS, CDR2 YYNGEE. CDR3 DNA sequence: TGTGCCAGCAGCCCAAATGGCGAGGGTAACTATGGCTACACCTTC. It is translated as CASSPNGEGNYGYTF.

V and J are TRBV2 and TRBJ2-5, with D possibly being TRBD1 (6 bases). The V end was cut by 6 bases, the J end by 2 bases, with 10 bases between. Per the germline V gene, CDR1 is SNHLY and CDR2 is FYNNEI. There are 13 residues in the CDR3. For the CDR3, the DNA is TGTGCCAGCAGCGTTGACAGGCAAGAGACCCAGTACTTC. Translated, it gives CASSVDRQETQYF.

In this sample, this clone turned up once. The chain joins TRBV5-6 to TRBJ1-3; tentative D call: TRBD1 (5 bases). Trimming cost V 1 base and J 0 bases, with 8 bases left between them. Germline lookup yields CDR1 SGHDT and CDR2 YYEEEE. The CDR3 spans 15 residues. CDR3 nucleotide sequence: TGTGCCAGCAGCTTGCAGGGCTACTCTGGAAACACCATATATTTT. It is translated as CASSLQGYSGNTIYF.

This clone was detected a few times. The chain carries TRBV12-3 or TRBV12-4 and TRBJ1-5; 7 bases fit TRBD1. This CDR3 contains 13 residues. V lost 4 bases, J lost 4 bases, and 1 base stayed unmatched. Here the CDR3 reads CASSSGQNQPQHF. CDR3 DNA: TGTGCCAGCAGTTCGGGACAGAATCAGCCCCAGCATTTT.

This CDR3 is CASSPGTGFYEQYF. CDR3 bases: TGCGCCAGCAGCCCCGGGACAGGGTTCTACGAGCAGTACTTC. The gene calls are TRBV5-1 and TRBJ2-7; 9 nucleotides align to TRBD1. V trimming: 4 bases; J trimming: 3 bases; junction bases outside the gene matches: 5. The germline V gene encodes CDR1 SGHRS and CDR2 YFSETQ. The length of the CDR3 is 14 residues.

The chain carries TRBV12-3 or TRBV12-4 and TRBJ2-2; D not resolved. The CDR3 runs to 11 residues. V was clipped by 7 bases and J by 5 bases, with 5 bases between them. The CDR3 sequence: CASTQTGELFF. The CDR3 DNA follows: TGTGCCAGCACCCAGACCGGGGAGCTGTTTTTT.

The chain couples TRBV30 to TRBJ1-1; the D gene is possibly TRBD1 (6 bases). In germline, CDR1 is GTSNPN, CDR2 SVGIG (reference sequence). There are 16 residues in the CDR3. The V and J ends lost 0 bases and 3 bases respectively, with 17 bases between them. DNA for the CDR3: TGTGCCTGGAGTGTCTCAGGGGTTGGTGCCTACACTGAAGCTTTCTTT. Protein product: CAWSVSGVGAYTEAFF.

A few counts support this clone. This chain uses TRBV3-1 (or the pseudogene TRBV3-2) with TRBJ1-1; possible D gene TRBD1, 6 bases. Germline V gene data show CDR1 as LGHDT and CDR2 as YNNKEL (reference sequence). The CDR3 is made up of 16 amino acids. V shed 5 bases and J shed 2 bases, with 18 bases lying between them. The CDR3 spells CASSRWTQGGNTEAFF. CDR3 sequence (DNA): TGTGCCAGCAGCAGATGGACTCAAGGGGGTAACACTGAAGCTTTCTTT.

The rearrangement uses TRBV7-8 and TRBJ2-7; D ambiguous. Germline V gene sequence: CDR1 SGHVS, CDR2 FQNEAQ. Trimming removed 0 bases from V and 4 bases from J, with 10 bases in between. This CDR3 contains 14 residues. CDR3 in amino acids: CASSLALNGYEQYF. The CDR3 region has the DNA TGTGCCAGCAGCTTAGCTTTAAACGGGTACGAGCAGTACTTC. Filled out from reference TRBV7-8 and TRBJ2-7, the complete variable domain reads GAGVSQSPRYKVAKRGQDVALRCDPISGHVSLFWYQQALGQGPEFLTYFQNEAQLDKSGLPSDRFFAERPEGSVSTLKIQRTQQEDSAVYLCASSLALNGYEQYFGPGTRLTVT.

CDR3 sequence reads: CASSEWDRAGGNTIYF. CDR3 sequence (DNA): TGTGCCAGCAGTGAGTGGGACAGGGCGGGAGGAAACACCATATATTTT. This sequence joins TRBV6-1 and TRBJ1-3, with 9 bases identical to TRBD1. CDR1 and CDR2 (germline): MNHNS, SASEGT. This CDR3 has 16 residues. The V and J ends lost 3 bases and 4 bases, in that order; junction bases with no gene match: 7.

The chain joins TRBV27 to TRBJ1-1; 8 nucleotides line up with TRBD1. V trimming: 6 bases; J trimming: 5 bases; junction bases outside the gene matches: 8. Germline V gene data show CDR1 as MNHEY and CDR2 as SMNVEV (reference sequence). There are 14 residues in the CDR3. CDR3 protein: CASRQGGAWTEAFF. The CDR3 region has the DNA TGTGCCAGCAGACAGGGGGGTGCGTGGACTGAAGCTTTCTTT.

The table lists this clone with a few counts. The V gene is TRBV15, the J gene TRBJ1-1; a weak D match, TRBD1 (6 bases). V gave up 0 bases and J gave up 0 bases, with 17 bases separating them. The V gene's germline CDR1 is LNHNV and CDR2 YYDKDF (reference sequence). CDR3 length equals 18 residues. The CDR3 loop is CATSRDSRGGVLNTEAFF. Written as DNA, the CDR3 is TGTGCCACCAGCAGAGATTCCAGGGGCGGAGTGCTGAACACTGAAGCTTTCTTT.

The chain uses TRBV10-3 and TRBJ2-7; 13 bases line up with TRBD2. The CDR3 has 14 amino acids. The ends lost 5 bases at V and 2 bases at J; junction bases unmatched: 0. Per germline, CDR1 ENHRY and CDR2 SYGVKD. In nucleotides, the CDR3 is TGTGCCATCAGTACTAGCGGGGGGGCCTACGAGCAGTACTTC. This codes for CAISTSGGAYEQYF.

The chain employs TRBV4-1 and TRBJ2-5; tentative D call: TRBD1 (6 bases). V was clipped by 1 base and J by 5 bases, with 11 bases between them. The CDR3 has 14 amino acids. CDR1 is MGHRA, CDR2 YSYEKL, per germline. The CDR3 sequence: CASSQGVGAETQYF. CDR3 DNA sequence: TGCGCCAGCAGCCAAGGCGTGGGGGCCGAGACCCAGTACTTC.

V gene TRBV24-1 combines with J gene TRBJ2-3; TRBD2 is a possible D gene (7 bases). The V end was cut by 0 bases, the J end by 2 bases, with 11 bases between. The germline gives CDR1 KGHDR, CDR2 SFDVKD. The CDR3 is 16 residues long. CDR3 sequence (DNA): TGTGCCACCAGTGATTTGTATGGGGGGGCCACAGATACGCAGTATTTT. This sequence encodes CATSDLYGGATDTQYF.

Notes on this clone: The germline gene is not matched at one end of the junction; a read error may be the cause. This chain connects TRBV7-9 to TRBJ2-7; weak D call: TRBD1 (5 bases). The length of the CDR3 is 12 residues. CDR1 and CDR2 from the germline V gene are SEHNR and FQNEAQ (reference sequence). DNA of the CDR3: TGTGCCAGCAGCTTAGAGTCCACAGGCCAAAGATTC. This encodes CASSLESTGQRF. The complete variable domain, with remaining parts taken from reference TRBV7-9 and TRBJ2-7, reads DTGVSQNPRHKITKRGQNVTFRCDPISEHNRLYWYRQTLGQGPEFLTYFQNEAQLEKSRLLSDRFSAERPKGSFSTLEIQRTEQGDSAMYLCASSLESTGQRFGPGTRLTVT.